This T cell receptor beta chain originates from a study of blood T cell repertoires in COVID-19. Study at large: Whether acute or convalescent, the COVID-19 samples came from the United States, Italy and Spain. T cells, B-cell-depleted T cells, or PBMCs provided the cDNA or gDNA that served as material.

Seattle patient enrollment occurred during active infection, with longitudinal follow-up thereafter. As processed by the authors: Amplification of reference gene primers provided the estimated nucleated cell counts. TCRdb's table, derived via immunoSEQ multiplex PCR, lists solely in-frame clones and lacks some. From that table come the V and J calls and clone size; the DNA was used to work out D and trimming. The repertoire holds 250,000 to 300,000 clones, with more than 70% as singletons. Sequencing input: peripheral blood. The TCR originated in a woman in her 30s with COVID-19, enrolled during active disease.

The CDR3 is CASSLVGTGGGNTIYF. DNA of the CDR3: TGTGCCAGCAGTTTAGTGGGGACAGGGGGAGGAAACACCATATATTTT. This sequence joins TRBV28 and TRBJ1-3, with 11 bases aligning to TRBD1. Germline lookup yields CDR1 MDHEN and CDR2 SYDVKM. The CDR3 contains 16 residues. V dropped 2 bases and J dropped 4; count of bases not matched to a gene: 4.